This T cell receptor beta chain was identified during a study of T cell clonality in common variable immunodeficiency. Worth noting for this clone: Its cognate antigen is unknown. The CDR3 end is not reached by the read, which stops 3 residues before it; the germline J gene fills it in.

Findings of the study overall: Shared TCRbeta clones were fewer between CVID subjects than controls.

The CDR3 is made up of 16 amino acids. The germline V gene has CDR1 SGHRS and CDR2 YFSETQ. Method: immunoSEQ multiplex PCR; TCRdb's copy keeps in-frame clones and lacks some. The data list about 52,000 clones, none observed once; 2% to 2.5% falls to the top ten. This receptor was obtained from a person between 18 and 75 years old in good health. J is TRBJ1-2 and V is TRBV5-1; TRBD1 is a possible D gene (5 bases). Sequenced: peripheral blood mononuclear cells. The CDR3 reads CASSLGGRRTSETYTF. The CDR3 DNA, read in part, is TGCGCCAGCAGCTTGGGGGGGAGACGGACTAGCGAGACC.